A selection of T cell receptor beta chains follows, all from one sample in a study of molecular identifiers for immune sequencing clone quantification. From the PCR reads, TCRdb called clonotypes with MiXCR, one entry per CDR3 protein. The sample yields some 590,000 distinct CDR3 sequences, less than 30% seen once. The specimen was naive CD8+ T cells from blood, with Jurkat cell RNA spiked in. These receptors came from a human donor in good health. Some libraries in this study had Jurkat cell RNA spiked in. CDR3s include the opening cysteine and the closing phenylalanine or tryptophan. A D gene is named only where the DNA matches it firmly. For some rows the clone size is stated as once, few or many, or as a class when expanded; others skip it.

V gene	clone size	D gene	J gene	CDR3 DNA	CDR3 protein
TRBV13	NA	NA	TRBJ1-1	TGTGCCAGCAGCTTAGGATTAGGAGGGAACACTGAAGCTTTCTTT	CASSLGLGGNTEAFF
TRBV5-4	many	TRBD1	TRBJ1-3	TGTGCCACCGGAACAGGGGAACGAAACACCATATATTTT	CATGTGERNTIYF
TRBV5-6	NA	TRBD1	TRBJ2-3	TGTGCCAGCAGCTGGACAGGGCTAGATACGCAGTATTTT	CASSWTGLDTQYF
TRBV7-9	many	TRBD1	TRBJ2-3	TGTGCCAGCAGTCCTCTAGACAGGGGCGTAGTAGGAGATACGCAGTATTTT	CASSPLDRGVVGDTQYF
TRBV5-1	many	TRBD1	TRBJ1-1	TGCGCCAGCAGCTACCAGGGGGCCACTGAAGCTTTCTTT	CASSYQGATEAFF
TRBV29-1	few	NA	TRBJ1-2	TGCAGCGTTGAAGCCAGACTGGGCTATGGCTACACCTTC	CSVEARLGYGYTF
TRBV5-1	many	NA	TRBJ2-7	TGCGCCAGCAGCTGGGGGGACCATACCTACGAGCAGTACTTC	CASSWGDHTYEQYF
TRBV6-1	once	NA	TRBJ2-5	TGTGCCAGCAGTGAGAGGGGGGAGACCCAGTACTTC	CASSERGETQYF
TRBV7-6	NA	TRBD1	TRBJ2-1	TGTGCCAGCAGCTCTACAGGGGGCGATGAGCAGTTCTTC	CASSSTGGDEQFF
TRBV4-1	NA	NA	TRBJ1-5	TGCGCCAGCAGCCAAGATCCGGTAAATCAGCCCCAGCATTTT	CASSQDPVNQPQHF
TRBV7-9	NA	NA	TRBJ1-4	TGTGCCAGCAGCTCCAACTTCCATGACACCACAACTAATGAAAAACTGTTTTTT	CASSSNFHDTTTNEKLFF
TRBV12-3/TRBV12-4	NA	NA	TRBJ2-5	TGTGCCAGCAGTTTACGCGACCAGGGAATGGGGACCCAGTACTTC	CASSLRDQGMGTQYF
TRBV20-1	many	TRBD2	TRBJ2-7	TGCAGTGCTTTGGGGTCTAGCGGGGGTTACGAGCAGTACTTC	CSALGSSGGYEQYF
TRBV27	NA	TRBD2	TRBJ2-7	TGTGCCAGCAGTTTAGTAGCGGGATTCGACGAGCAGTACTTC	CASSLVAGFDEQYF
TRBV20-1	NA	TRBD2	TRBJ2-7	TGCAGTGCGGCAGACTTAGCGGGAGGCCCCTACGAGCAGTACTTC	CSAADLAGGPYEQYF
TRBV6-5	NA	NA	TRBJ1-6	TGTGCCAGCAGTTCAGGGATTGGTTCACCCCTCCACTTT	CASSSGIGSPLHF
TRBV4-3	few	NA	TRBJ1-4	TGCGCCAGCAGCCAAGATTGGGCCGTTAATGAAAAACTGGTTTTT	CASSQDWAVNEKLVF
TRBV10-1	NA	TRBD1	TRBJ2-7	TGCGCCAGCAGTTATACCGGGACAGAGGGCGAGCAGTACTTC	CASSYTGTEGEQYF
TRBV4-3	many	TRBD2	TRBJ2-3	TGCGCCAGCAGCCAGAGAGACGGGGGGGCCACAGATACGCAGTATTTT	CASSQRDGGATDTQYF
TRBV4-3	NA	NA	TRBJ2-6	TGCGCCAGCAGCCCGGAGAGGATTGGGGCCAACGACCTGACTTTC	CASSPERIGANDLTF
TRBV29-1	many	TRBD1	TRBJ1-1	TGCAGCGGGGACAGGGGGGTATACACTGAAGCTTTCTTT	CSGDRGVYTEAFF
TRBV20-1	NA	NA	TRBJ2-7	TGCAGTGCTAGTTTTCGTGTGGGAGCCTCCGAGCAGTACTTC	CSASFRVGASEQYF
TRBV28	NA	NA	TRBJ2-7	TGTGCCAGCAGTTTAGACAACGTGGAGCAGTACTTC	CASSLDNVEQYF
TRBV7-3	many	NA	TRBJ2-3	TGTGCCAGCAGCTTATTTGCTCCCGATACGCAGTATTTT	CASSLFAPDTQYF
TRBV19	few	TRBD1	TRBJ2-7	TGTGCCAGTAGTCCCGGACAGGAGCACGAGCAGTACTTC	CASSPGQEHEQYF
TRBV28	many	NA	TRBJ2-7	TGTGCCAGCAGTCCATGGGCTGGGCGGTCGTACGAGCAGTACTTC	CASSPWAGRSYEQYF
TRBV3-1	many	NA	TRBJ1-5	TGTGCCAGCAGCCAAGATACGGGGGCAAATCAGCCCCAGCATTTT	CASSQDTGANQPQHF
TRBV7-9	many	NA	TRBJ2-3	TGTGCCAGCAGCTTATTCCAGACTAGCACAGATACGCAGTATTTT	CASSLFQTSTDTQYF
TRBV4-1	NA	NA	TRBJ1-5	TGCGCCAGCAGCCAAGAAGGAGTGGTTGCTCAGCCCCAGCATTTT	CASSQEGVVAQPQHF
TRBV7-8	NA	NA	TRBJ2-7	TGTGCCAGCAGCTTAAACAACGCCTACGAGCAGTACTTC	CASSLNNAYEQYF